These T cell receptor beta chains were read from a single sample in a study of cytomegalovirus exposure and HLA in healthy donors. Using immunoSEQ multiplex PCR, the repertoire was profiled, and TCRdb retains in-frame clones only, with some absent. The sample includes about 160,000 clones, about four fifths of them seen just once. Sample: PBMCs. These receptors came from a human donor in good health. CDR3s include the opening cysteine and the closing phenylalanine or tryptophan. A D gene is named only where the DNA matches it firmly. Not all rows give a size; the values are once, few, many and, for expanded clones, a class.

V gene,clone size,J gene,D gene,CDR3 DNA,CDR3 protein
TRBV28,once,TRBJ1-5,NA,TGTGCCAGCCGTAAGAAGAGGAATCAGCCCCAGCATTTT,CASRKKRNQPQHF
TRBV6-5,NA,TRBJ2-3,NA,TGTGCCAGCAGTTACTCGAACGGGGGAAACACAGATACGCAGTATTTT,CASSYSNGGNTDTQYF
TRBV4-1,NA,TRBJ2-7,NA,TGCGCCAGCAGCCATCCGGGGAGCTCCTACGAGCAGTACTTC,CASSHPGSSYEQYF
TRBV7-9,NA,TRBJ2-7,NA,TGTGCCAGCGGGGGCGGCACTGGTAGGTACGAGCAGTACTTC,CASGGGTGRYEQYF
TRBV4-1,NA,TRBJ2-7,NA,TGCGCCAGCAGCCGGTACCCCGACAGTTACGAGCAGTACTTC,CASSRYPDSYEQYF
TRBV30,NA,TRBJ2-5,TRBD2,TGTGCCTGGAGTGGGGGAACGCGGGGGGGACAAGAGACCCAGTACTTC,CAWSGGTRGGQETQYF
TRBV4-2,few,TRBJ1-5,NA,TGTGCCAGCAGCCAAGAAGGTGGAGGGAATCAGCCCCAGCATTTT,CASSQEGGGNQPQHF
TRBV6-1,NA,TRBJ1-5,NA,TGTGCCAGCAGTGCCTGGCAGGAAAATCAGCCCCAGCATTTT,CASSAWQENQPQHF
TRBV7-9,once,TRBJ1-2,NA,TGTGCCAGCAGCTTGGCAGGGGCAGGGACTAACTATGGCTACACCTTC,CASSLAGAGTNYGYTF
TRBV15,few,TRBJ2-7,TRBD1,TGTGCCACCAGCGACAGGGCGAACGAGCAGTACTTC,CATSDRANEQYF
TRBV9,NA,TRBJ2-3,TRBD2,TGTGCCAGCAGCGTAGTCGGCGGGGGGGCAGATACGCAGTATTTT,CASSVVGGGADTQYF
TRBV5-6,NA,TRBJ1-6,NA,TGTGCCAGCAGCTTCAAGACGGGCAGCGGGGATTCACCCCTCCACTTT,CASSFKTGSGDSPLHF
TRBV4-3,NA,TRBJ1-5,NA,TGCGCCAGCAGCCAAGATAGGAGTGATTATAGCAATCAGCCCCAGCATTTT,CASSQDRSDYSNQPQHF
TRBV7-9,few,TRBJ2-7,TRBD2,TGTGCCAGCAGGGCGACTAGCGGCTACGAGCAGTACTTC,CASRATSGYEQYF
TRBV7-9,NA,TRBJ1-4,NA,TGTGCCAGCAGCGCCAGGGGTCTCGCGACTAATGAAAAACTGTTTTTT,CASSARGLATNEKLFF
TRBV6-1,once,TRBJ1-2,TRBD1,TGTGCCAGCAGTCCCCGGACAGGGGCACACTATGGCTACACCTTC,CASSPRTGAHYGYTF
TRBV6-5,NA,TRBJ2-1,NA,TGTGCCAGCAGTTTGACAGCCTACAATGAGCAGTTCTTC,CASSLTAYNEQFF
TRBV6-6,few,TRBJ2-1,TRBD2,TGTGCCAGCAGGTCCGGGACTAAGTTCTATGAGCAGTTCTTC,CASRSGTKFYEQFF
TRBV29-1,NA,TRBJ2-3,TRBD2,TGCAGCGTTGAAGTGTCGGCTAGCGGGAGAGATACGCAGTATTTT,CSVEVSASGRDTQYF
TRBV5-1,NA,TRBJ1-3,TRBD1,TGCGCCAGCAGATACACGACAGGGGAGACTGGAAACACCATATATTTT,CASRYTTGETGNTIYF
TRBV28,NA,TRBJ1-1,NA,TGTGCCAGCAGCTTAATAGCGGGACACCCGAACACTGAAGCTTTCTTT,CASSLIAGHPNTEAFF
TRBV4-3,NA,TRBJ2-1,TRBD1,TGCGCCAGCAGCCAAGGACAGGGTCGCTACAATGAGCAGTTCTTC,CASSQGQGRYNEQFF
TRBV7-9,NA,TRBJ1-4,NA,TGTGCCAGCAGCGAGGCGGGGCCGGGGGAAAAACTGTTTTTT,CASSEAGPGEKLFF
TRBV5-1,NA,TRBJ1-2,TRBD1,TGCGCCAGCAGCTTGGACTCAACGGACAGGGCGGGCGGCTACACCTTC,CASSLDSTDRAGGYTF
TRBV25-1,NA,TRBJ2-5,TRBD1,TGTGCCAGCAGTGAAGGGACAGCCCAAGAGACCCAGTACTTC,CASSEGTAQETQYF
TRBV10-3,NA,TRBJ2-1,TRBD2,TGTGCCATCAGTGAGGGGACTAGCAGCAATGAGCAGTTCTTC,CAISEGTSSNEQFF
TRBV27,once,TRBJ2-7,NA,TGTGCCAGCAGTTTTCGAGGGAAGGAGCAGTACTTC,CASSFRGKEQYF
TRBV7-8,NA,TRBJ2-7,NA,TGTGCCAGCGATACTGACAGGACAATTCCCTCCTACGATGGTCCGTACTTC,CASDTDRTIPSYDGPYF
TRBV6-5,few,TRBJ1-3,TRBD1,TGTGCCAGCAGTTCCGTGGACAGGGGGCGAAACACCATATATTTT,CASSSVDRGRNTIYF
TRBV6-5,NA,TRBJ2-2,TRBD1,TGTGCCAGCAGTTACCCTGGGACAGCGAACACCGGGGAGCTGTTTTTT,CASSYPGTANTGELFF
TRBV2,NA,TRBJ1-2,TRBD1,TGTGCCAGCAGTCCGGGACAGGGTGATTTTTTCTATGGCTACACCTTC,CASSPGQGDFFYGYTF
TRBV7-7,NA,TRBJ1-1,NA,TGTGCCAGCAGCCCTCGGACAGATAATAACACTGAAGCTTTCTTT,CASSPRTDNNTEAFF
TRBV2,NA,TRBJ2-3,TRBD2,TGTGCCAGCAGTGCACTAGCGGGAGTGGCAGATACGCAGTATTTT,CASSALAGVADTQYF
TRBV9,NA,TRBJ1-4,TRBD1,TGTGCCAGCAGCGTTAAGGGGGCGAATGAAAAACTGTTTTTT,CASSVKGANEKLFF
TRBV7-9,NA,TRBJ2-7,TRBD2,TGTGCCAGCAGCTCTAGCGGGATCTCCTACGAGCAGTACTTC,CASSSSGISYEQYF
TRBV14,NA,TRBJ1-2,NA,TGTGCCAGCAGCCAAGAACGAAGCGCTCTCTATGGCTACACCTTC,CASSQERSALYGYTF
TRBV7-2,NA,TRBJ1-5,NA,TGTGCCAGCAGCTTAGTCTCGCGGGATCAGCCCCAGCATTTT,CASSLVSRDQPQHF
TRBV2,few,TRBJ2-5,NA,TGTGCCAGCAGTGAAGGGACAGTTTTTGGTCCGGAAGGGACCCAGTACTTC,CASSEGTVFGPEGTQYF
TRBV14,NA,TRBJ2-5,NA,TGTGCCAGCAGCCCCGGGACACCCCCGGGGACCCAGTACTTC,CASSPGTPPGTQYF
TRBV28,NA,TRBJ1-1,TRBD1,TGTGCCAGCAGTTCACAGGGGGCCTGGACTGAAGCTTTCTTT,CASSSQGAWTEAFF
TRBV7-6,once,TRBJ2-1,NA,TGTGCCAGCAGCTTAGGAACGGGGTACAATGAGCAGTTCTTC,CASSLGTGYNEQFF
TRBV29-1,NA,TRBJ1-2,NA,TGCAGCGTTGAAGACGGGAGTAGGATTTCCTATGGCTACACCTTC,CSVEDGSRISYGYTF
TRBV7-9,NA,TRBJ2-1,TRBD2,TGTGCCCCGGGGGGGGGCAATGAGCAGTTCTTC,CAPGGGNEQFF
TRBV7-9,NA,TRBJ2-1,TRBD2,TGTGCCAGCTTAAGGACTAGCGGGGGTCTCACCTACAATGAGCAGTTCTTC,CASLRTSGGLTYNEQFF
TRBV10-3,NA,TRBJ2-1,TRBD2,TGTGCCATCAGTGAGGAGCCTGGGACTAGCGGGAGGCATGAGCAGTTCTTC,CAISEEPGTSGRHEQFF
TRBV7-8,NA,TRBJ2-3,TRBD2,TGTGCCAGCAGCCCCCAATCCCTACTAGCGGGAGACGGATATACGCAGTATTTT,CASSPQSLLAGDGYTQYF
TRBV15,NA,TRBJ2-7,NA,TGTGCCACCAGCAGAGGGCGGGGAAACGAGCAGTACTTC,CATSRGRGNEQYF
TRBV28,NA,TRBJ2-7,NA,TGTGCCAGCAGTCTAAAACGGACAGTGCAAATCGTCTCCTACGAGCAGTACTTC,CASSLKRTVQIVSYEQYF
TRBV6-5,NA,TRBJ1-1,NA,TGTGCCAGCAGTTACGAAAGGGAGCGCACTGAAGCTTTCTTT,CASSYERERTEAFF
TRBV11-3,NA,TRBJ1-3,NA,TGTGCCAGCAGCTTACTTCCGCGGGAGGATGGAAACACCATATATTTT,CASSLLPREDGNTIYF
TRBV11-2,NA,TRBJ2-7,NA,TGTGCCAGCAGCCTAGGGGCGGCAGGGCTATACGAGCAGTACTTC,CASSLGAAGLYEQYF
TRBV14,NA,TRBJ2-3,TRBD1,TGTGCCAGCAGCCCGGATCAGGGGGCCGATACGCAGTATTTT,CASSPDQGADTQYF
TRBV7-2,NA,TRBJ1-5,NA,TGTGCCAGCAGCTTAGCGTTTAAGGAGACAGCTAATCAGCCCCAGCATTTT,CASSLAFKETANQPQHF
TRBV29-1,NA,TRBJ1-2,NA,TGCAGCGTATGGGAAGGGGTGCACTATGGCTACACCTTC,CSVWEGVHYGYTF